A single sample gave rise to the 30 T cell receptor beta chains below, sequenced in a study of T cell responses to AZD1222 COVID-19 vaccine. Profiled with immunoSEQ multiplex PCR; TCRdb holds only in-frame clones, not every one. Here the sample spans some 190,000 clones, around nine tenths being singletons. The sequenced sample was peripheral blood, obtained on day 0 of AZD1222 vaccination. The receptors stem from an adult in good health.

This clone came up once. This chain joins TRBV28 and TRBJ1-2, with D possibly being TRBD1 (5 bases). The V end was cut by 3 bases, the J end by 4 bases, with 15 bases between. CDR1 is MDHEN, CDR2 SYDVKM, per germline. The CDR3 is 15 amino acids. The CDR3 is CASSLRGLLIYGYTF. CDR3 coding DNA: TGTGCCAGCAGTTTGAGGGGATTGTTGATCTATGGCTACACCTTC.

The chain is built from TRBV30 and TRBJ1-2, with 8 bases fitting TRBD1. CDR3 length: 15 amino acids. After removal of 2 bases from V and 5 bases from J, the junction contained 10 bases not matched to a gene. Germline V gene sequence: CDR1 GTSNPN, CDR2 SVGIG (reference sequence). The CDR3 DNA reads as TGTGCCTGGAGTCCGGCAGGGGGCGTGGGGTATGGCTACACCTTC. Its translation: CAWSPAGGVGYGYTF.

V usage is TRBV25-1 and J usage is TRBJ1-1; unclear D gene. The V gene's germline CDR1 is MGHDK and CDR2 SYGVNS. This CDR3 contains 13 residues. The germline V and J ends were trimmed by 2 bases and 8 bases, with 12 bases remaining between them. The CDR3 DNA is TGTGCCAGCAGTGAAATGGGTCGCCAGGAAGCTTTCTTT. This codes for CASSEMGRQEAFF.

This rearrangement joins TRBV19 to TRBJ2-5; 9 nucleotides agree with TRBD2. The ends lost 5 bases at V and 2 bases at J; junction bases unmatched: 3. The CDR3 sequence is 14 residues long. Germline loops: CDR1 LNHDA, CDR2 SQIVND (reference sequence). The CDR3 spells CASSPTSGQETQYF. In DNA form, the CDR3 reads TGTGCCAGTAGTCCGACTAGCGGACAAGAGACCCAGTACTTC.

The J gene is TRBJ1-5, the V gene TRBV28; unclear D gene. CDR3 length equals 16 residues. V gave up 8 bases and J gave up 3 bases, with 20 bases separating them. Germline V gene sequence: CDR1 MDHEN, CDR2 SYDVKM. The CDR3 region has the DNA TGTGCCAGCCTTCCGTCCATCGCAGGTTACAATCAGCCCCAGCATTTT. This codes for CASLPSIAGYNQPQHF.

The chain carries TRBV5-5 and TRBJ2-7; D uncertain. This CDR3 contains 12 residues. V gave up 4 bases and J gave up 1 base, with 6 bases separating them. Germline V gives CDR1 SGHKS, CDR2 YYEKEE (reference sequence). The CDR3 region is CASSPESYEQYF. CDR3 nucleotide sequence: TGTGCCAGCAGCCCGGAGTCCTACGAGCAGTACTTC.

The J gene is TRBJ2-3, the V gene TRBV3-1 (or the pseudogene TRBV3-2); 10 nucleotides agree with TRBD2. V gave up 2 bases and J gave up 6 bases; unmatched junction bases: 20. The germline V gene encodes CDR1 LGHDT and CDR2 YNNKEL (reference sequence). The CDR3 runs 20 residues. The CDR3 DNA sequence: TGTGCCAGCAGCCAATTAGCGGGGGGACTAGGGAGGGGCTCCGTGGATACGCAGTATTTT. Amino acid sequence: CASSQLAGGLGRGSVDTQYF.

The rearrangement uses TRBV2 and TRBJ1-1; D possibly corresponds to TRBD1 (6 bases). The germline V and J ends were trimmed by 10 bases and 1 base, with 13 bases remaining between them. Germline V gives CDR1 SNHLY, CDR2 FYNNEI. The CDR3 sequence is 13 residues long. CDR3 protein: CATPGGRNTEAFF. The CDR3 nucleotides are TGTGCCACCCCGGGGGGGCGGAACACTGAAGCTTTCTTT.

For this clone: At the DNA level, this CDR3 is encoded by other sequences in the same sample as well. This chain connects TRBV7-9 to TRBJ2-1, with 10 bases identical to TRBD2. The junction had 2 bases not matched to a gene; V was cut back by 5 bases and J by 7 bases. Looked up from germline, CDR1 is SEHNR and CDR2 is FQNEAQ (reference sequence). This CDR3 spans 13 amino acids. DNA for the CDR3: TGTGCCAGCAGCGCTAGCGGGGGAAATGAGCAGTTCTTC. Residues: CASSASGGNEQFF. Combining the CDR3 with reference TRBV7-9 and TRBJ2-1 gives the whole variable domain DTGVSQNPRHKITKRGQNVTFRCDPISEHNRLYWYRQTLGQGPEFLTYFQNEAQLEKSRLLSDRFSAERPKGSFSTLEIQRTEQGDSAMYLCASSASGGNEQFFGPGTRLTVL.

The chain couples TRBV29-1 to TRBJ1-2, with 9 bases matching TRBD1. Germline V gives CDR1 SQVTM, CDR2 ANQGSEA. V lost 5 bases to trimming and J lost 8 bases; unmatched junction nucleotides: 9. The CDR3 loop spans 13 amino acids. The CDR3 sequence is CSVRTGGDYGYTF. The DNA for the CDR3 is TGCAGCGTTCGAACAGGGGGCGATTACGGCTACACCTTC. The full variable domain, completed using reference TRBV29-1 and TRBJ1-2, is SAVISQKPSRDICQRGTSLTIQCQVDSQVTMMFWYRQQPGQSLTLIATANQGSEATYESGFVIDKFPISRPNLTFSTLTVSNMSPEDSSIYLCSVRTGGDYGYTFGSGTRLTVV.

This clone was counted only a few times. This chain connects TRBV5-1 to TRBJ1-2; a possible D gene is TRBD1 (5 bases). Trimming took off 4 bases at V and 2 bases at J, with 9 bases between the two ends. CDR3 length equals 13 residues. Germline CDR1 and CDR2: SGHRS and YFSETQ. The CDR3 bases are TGCGCCAGCAGCATACGACAGAACTATGGCTACACCTTC. It is translated as CASSIRQNYGYTF.

The chain employs TRBV6-5 and TRBJ1-2; 7 bases are a match to TRBD1. The junction had 9 bases not matched to a gene; V was cut back by 4 bases and J by 4 bases. Germline values: CDR1 MNHEY, CDR2 SVGAGI. The CDR3 extends over 15 amino acids. CDR3 residues: CASSSQGEGLYGYTF. In DNA, the CDR3 is TGTGCCAGCAGTTCCCAGGGGGAGGGACTCTATGGCTACACCTTC.

The chain uses TRBV3-1 (or the pseudogene TRBV3-2) and TRBJ2-7; tentative D call: TRBD2 (6 bases). Trimming removed 0 bases from V and 9 bases from J, with 9 bases in between. The CDR3 is made up of 12 amino acids. Per the germline V gene, CDR1 is LGHDT and CDR2 is YNNKEL (reference sequence). The DNA of the CDR3 is TGTGCCAGCAGCCAAGAGGGAGGTCGGCAGTACTTC. Translating it yields CASSQEGGRQYF.

The chain combines TRBV7-2 with TRBJ1-1; D unresolved. V was clipped by 5 bases and J by 6 bases, with 19 bases between them. CDR3 length: 15 amino acids. Germline V gene sequence: CDR1 SGHTA, CDR2 FQGNSA. In DNA form, the CDR3 reads TGTGCCAGCAGCCCCAAGGTTGGCCATAGGGCTGAAGCTTTCTTT. Translated: CASSPKVGHRAEAFF.

The rearrangement uses TRBV6-5 and TRBJ1-2; D not certain. Trimming took off 0 bases at V and 2 bases at J, with 10 bases between the two ends. CDR3 length equals 15 residues. CDR1 is MNHEY and CDR2 is SVGAGI in the germline V gene. In nucleotides, the CDR3 is TGTGCCAGCAGTTACTCGAGAGTTGGGAACTATGGCTACACCTTC. Translated, it gives CASSYSRVGNYGYTF.

This clone was recorded only once. This chain uses TRBV3-1 (or the pseudogene TRBV3-2) with TRBJ1-4, with D possibly matching TRBD1 (5 bases). With 1 base removed from V and 2 bases from J, the gap between germline ends came to 8 bases. CDR1 is LGHDT, CDR2 YNNKEL, per germline (reference sequence). The CDR3 has 15 amino acids. The CDR3, as DNA: TGTGCCAGCAGCCAAGGGGGGTCGACTAATGAAAAACTGTTTTTT. Translation: CASSQGGSTNEKLFF.

The chain is built from TRBV6-6 and TRBJ1-3; D remains unclear. The CDR3 sequence is 13 residues long. V lost 3 bases to trimming and J lost 3 bases, with 6 bases between them. Germline V gives CDR1 MNHNY, CDR2 SVGAGI (reference sequence). The CDR3 DNA follows: TGTGCCAGCAGTTATGAAAATGGAAACACCATATATTTT. Protein: CASSYENGNTIYF.

The V call is TRBV6-5, the J call TRBJ1-5; TRBD1 might be the D (5 bases). The CDR3 is 14 residues long. V was pared by 4 bases and J by 10 bases, with 17 bases between. In germline, CDR1 is MNHEY, CDR2 SVGAGI. The CDR3 DNA is TGTGCCAGCAGTTCAGGGTACCCCGGGGGACCCCAGCATTTT. Translation gives CASSSGYPGGPQHF.

The chain carries TRBV3-1 (or the pseudogene TRBV3-2) and TRBJ2-7, with 7 positions matching TRBD1. After removal of 0 bases from V and 0 bases from J, the junction contained 8 bases not matched to a gene. Germline V gene sequence: CDR1 LGHDT, CDR2 YNNKEL (reference sequence). The CDR3 is 17 residues long. This CDR3 reads CASSQDIRDRGSYEQYF. The CDR3, as DNA: TGTGCCAGCAGCCAAGATATACGGGACAGAGGCTCCTACGAGCAGTACTTC.

The chain uses TRBV6-2 or TRBV6-3 and TRBJ2-7; possibly TRBD1 or TRBD2 for D (5 bases each). This CDR3 comprises 16 residues. Trimming took 6 bases from V and 0 from J, leaving 18 bases between them. Germline loops: CDR1 MNHEY, CDR2 SVGEGT. CDR3 nucleotide sequence: TGTGCCAGCAGCTCTGACAGTGCCGGGGCCTCCTACGAGCAGTACTTC. This sequence encodes CASSSDSAGASYEQYF.

The chain has TRBV30 and TRBJ1-4; D may be TRBD1 (5 bases). Looked up from germline, CDR1 is GTSNPN and CDR2 is SVGIG (reference sequence). V lost 0 bases and J lost 6, with 17 bases in between. CDR3 length: 16 amino acids. CDR3 coding DNA: TGTGCCTGGAGTGTAAAGGCGGGCAGGGTGTATGAAAAACTGTTTTTT. Protein product: CAWSVKAGRVYEKLFF. Full variable domain (missing parts from reference TRBV30 and TRBJ1-4): SQTIHQWPATLVQPVGSPLSLECTVEGTSNPNLYWYRQAAGRGLQLLFYSVGIGQISSEVPQNLSASRPQDRQFILSSKKLLLSDSGFYLCAWSVKAGRVYEKLFFGSGTQLSVL.

This rearrangement joins TRBV14 to TRBJ1-1, with a tentative D call TRBD1 (5 bases). In germline, CDR1 is SGHDN, CDR2 FVKESK. Trimming cost V 3 bases and J 2 bases, with 19 bases left between them. The CDR3 consists of 17 residues. The CDR3 DNA sequence: TGTGCCAGCAGCCACATGGACAAGGTGTTTGCCAACACTGAAGCTTTCTTT. Protein: CASSHMDKVFANTEAFF.

The chain couples TRBV5-6 to TRBJ1-5; D gene uncertain. The germline CDR1 and CDR2 sequences are SGHDT and YYEEEE. The CDR3 runs 14 residues. The V end was cut by 2 bases, the J end by 6 bases, with 12 bases between. CDR3 protein: CASSLGGEAQPQHF. The CDR3 region has the DNA TGTGCCAGCAGCTTAGGCGGGGAAGCTCAGCCCCAGCATTTT.

This clone was picked up a small number of times. Other DNA sequences in this sample translate to the same CDR3. The chain combines TRBV3-1 (or the pseudogene TRBV3-2) with TRBJ2-7; D gene ambiguous. Trimming removed 3 bases at V and 3 bases at J, with 3 bases between. The CDR3 runs 11 residues. In germline, CDR1 is LGHDT, CDR2 YNNKEL (reference sequence). CDR3 nucleotide sequence: TGTGCCAGCAGCCATGGCTACGAGCAGTACTTC. Protein product: CASSHGYEQYF.

This clone was seen once. This chain uses TRBV11-2 with TRBJ1-1; D perhaps matches TRBD1 (5 bases). The germline CDR1 and CDR2 sequences are SGHAT and FQNNGV. This CDR3 comprises 15 residues. Trimming stripped 0 bases from V and 4 bases from J, with 12 bases between. CDR3 amino acids: CASSLDRGRGTEAFF. CDR3 DNA sequence: TGTGCCAGCAGCTTAGATCGGGGTAGGGGCACTGAAGCTTTCTTT.

The chain uses TRBV11-2 and TRBJ2-7; the D is unclear. Germline lookup yields CDR1 SGHAT and CDR2 FQNNGV. V gave up 1 base and J gave up 8 bases, with 9 bases separating them. This CDR3 region has 12 residues. The CDR3 sequence is CASSLAAEKQYF. DNA of the CDR3: TGTGCCAGCAGCTTAGCTGCTGAGAAGCAGTACTTC.

V and J are TRBV7-3 and TRBJ2-3, with no clear D. V dropped 4 bases and J dropped 6 bases, with 11 bases sitting between them. The CDR3 has 13 residues. CDR1 and CDR2 from the germline V gene are SGHTA and FQGTGA. The CDR3 is CASSSLRADTQYF. DNA for the CDR3: TGTGCCAGCAGCTCCCTGAGAGCGGATACGCAGTATTTT.

J is TRBJ2-7 and V is TRBV4-1; D call uncertain. The CDR3 spans 14 residues. Germline CDR1 MGHRA, CDR2 YSYEKL. With 1 base removed from V and 2 bases from J, the gap between germline ends came to 9 bases. The CDR3 DNA follows: TGCGCCAGCAGCCAAGTACGGGCAACCTACGAGCAGTACTTC. It is translated as CASSQVRATYEQYF.

A single count supports this clone. The chain couples TRBV19 to TRBJ2-6, with 8 bases aligning to TRBD1. The germline V gene has CDR1 LNHDA and CDR2 SQIVND (reference sequence). V shed 3 bases, J shed 2 bases, and the junction held 6 bases outside the gene matches. The CDR3 length is 17 residues. The CDR3 is CASSMGQGAPGANVLTF. For the CDR3, the DNA is TGTGCCAGTAGTATGGGGCAGGGGGCTCCTGGGGCCAACGTCCTGACTTTC.

J is TRBJ2-7 and V is TRBV7-2, with D perhaps matching TRBD1 (5 bases). Trimming left V 4 bases short and J 1 base short, with 11 bases between. Germline CDR1 reads SGHTA; CDR2 reads FQGNSA. This CDR3 is built from 14 residues. The CDR3 DNA reads TGTGCCAGCAGCTGGGGCCCCAGTTCCTACGAGCAGTACTTC. Its protein product is CASSWGPSSYEQYF.